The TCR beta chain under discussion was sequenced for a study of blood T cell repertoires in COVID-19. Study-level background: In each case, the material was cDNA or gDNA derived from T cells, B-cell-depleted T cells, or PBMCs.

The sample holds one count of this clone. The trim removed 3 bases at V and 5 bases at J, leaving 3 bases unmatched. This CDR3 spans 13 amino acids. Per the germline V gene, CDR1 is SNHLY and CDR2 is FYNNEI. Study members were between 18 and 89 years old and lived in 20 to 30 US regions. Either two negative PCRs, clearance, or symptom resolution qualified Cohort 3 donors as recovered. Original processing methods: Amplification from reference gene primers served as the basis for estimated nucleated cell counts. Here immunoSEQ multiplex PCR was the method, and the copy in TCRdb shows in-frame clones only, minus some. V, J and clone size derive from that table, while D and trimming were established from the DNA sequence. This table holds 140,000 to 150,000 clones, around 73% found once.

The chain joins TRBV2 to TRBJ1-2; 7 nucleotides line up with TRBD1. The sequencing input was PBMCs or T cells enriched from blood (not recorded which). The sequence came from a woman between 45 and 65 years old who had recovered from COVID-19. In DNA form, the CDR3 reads TGTGCCAGCAGTGATCCGGGACAGTATGGCTACACCTTC. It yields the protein CASSDPGQYGYTF.